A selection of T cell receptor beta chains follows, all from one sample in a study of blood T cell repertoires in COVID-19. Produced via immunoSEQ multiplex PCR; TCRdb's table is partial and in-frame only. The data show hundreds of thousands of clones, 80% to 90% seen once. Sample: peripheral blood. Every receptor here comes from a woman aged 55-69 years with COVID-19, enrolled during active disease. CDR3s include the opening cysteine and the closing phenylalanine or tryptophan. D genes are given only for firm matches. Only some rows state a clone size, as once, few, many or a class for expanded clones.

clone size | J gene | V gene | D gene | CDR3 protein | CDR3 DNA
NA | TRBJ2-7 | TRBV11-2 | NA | CASSLDARDSYEQYF | TGTGCCAGCAGCTTAGATGCTCGGGATTCCTACGAGCAGTACTTC
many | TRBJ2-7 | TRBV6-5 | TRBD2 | CASNIGTSVGYEQYF | TGTGCCAGCAATATAGGGACTAGCGTGGGCTACGAGCAGTACTTC
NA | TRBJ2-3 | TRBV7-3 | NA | CASSLFRDTQYF | TGTGCCAGCAGCTTATTCCGGGATACGCAGTATTTT
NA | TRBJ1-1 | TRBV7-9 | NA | CASSPGRGGAYTEAFF | TGTGCCAGCAGCCCCGGGAGGGGAGGCGCGTACACTGAAGCTTTCTTT
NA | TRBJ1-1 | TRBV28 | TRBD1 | CASSSPGDRGVNTEAFF | TGTGCCAGCAGTTCCCCGGGGGACAGGGGGGTGAACACTGAAGCTTTCTTT
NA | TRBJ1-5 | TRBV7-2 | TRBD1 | CASSLGGGGQGPRGTQHF | TGTGCCAGCAGCTTAGGGGGAGGGGGACAGGGTCCTAGAGGGACCCAGCATTTT
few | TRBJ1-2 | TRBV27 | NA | CASRGTRSWGYTF | TGTGCCAGCAGGGGCACTCGCAGCTGGGGCTACACCTTC
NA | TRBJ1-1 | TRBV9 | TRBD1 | CASNRGESNTEAFF | TGTGCCAGCAACAGGGGAGAGTCGAACACTGAAGCTTTCTTT
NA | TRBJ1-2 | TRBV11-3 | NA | CASPPSGYTF | TGTGCCAGCCCCCCGTCGGGCTACACCTTC
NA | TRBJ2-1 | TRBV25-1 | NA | CASSGGVGLSYNEQFF | TGTGCCAGCAGTGGGGGTGTGGGGCTCTCCTACAATGAGCAGTTCTTC
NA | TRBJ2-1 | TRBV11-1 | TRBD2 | CASSFLAGGGDEQFF | TGTGCCAGCAGCTTCCTAGCGGGGGGAGGGGATGAGCAGTTCTTC
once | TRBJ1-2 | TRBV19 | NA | CASNRRDTANYGYTF | TGTGCCAGTAATCGCCGGGACACCGCTAACTATGGCTACACCTTC
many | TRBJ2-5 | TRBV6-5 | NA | CASSYSSGQETQYF | TGTGCCAGCAGTTACTCTTCAGGGCAAGAGACCCAGTACTTC
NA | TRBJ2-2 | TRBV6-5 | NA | CASRRGRENTGELFF | TGTGCCAGCAGGAGAGGCAGGGAGAACACCGGGGAGCTGTTTTTT
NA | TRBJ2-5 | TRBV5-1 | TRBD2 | CASSSGTSGGPGGETQYF | TGCGCCAGCAGCTCGGGGACTAGCGGGGGGCCCGGAGGGGAGACCCAGTACTTC
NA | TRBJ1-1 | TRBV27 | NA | CASSVTGVNTEAFF | TGTGCCAGCAGTGTGACGGGGGTGAACACTGAAGCTTTCTTT
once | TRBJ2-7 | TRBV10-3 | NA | CAISDREAAEQYF | TGTGCCATCAGTGACAGGGAGGCCGCCGAGCAGTACTTC
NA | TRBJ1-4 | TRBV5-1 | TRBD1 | CASSAGTGVEKLFF | TGCGCCAGCAGCGCTGGGACAGGGGTTGAAAAACTGTTTTTT
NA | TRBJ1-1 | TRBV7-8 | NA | CASMLGLNTEAFF | TGTGCCAGCATGCTCGGGTTAAACACTGAAGCTTTCTTT
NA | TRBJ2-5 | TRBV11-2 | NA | CASSLSVQQETQYF | TGTGCCAGCAGCTTATCGGTACAGCAAGAGACCCAGTACTTC
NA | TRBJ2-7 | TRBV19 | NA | CASSTAPTVLYEQYF | TGTGCCAGTAGTACCGCCCCAACAGTCCTTTACGAGCAGTACTTC
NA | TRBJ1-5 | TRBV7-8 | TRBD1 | CASSAWTGVNQPQHF | TGTGCCAGCAGCGCCTGGACAGGGGTCAATCAGCCCCAGCATTTT
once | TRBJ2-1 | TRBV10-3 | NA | CAISVFATGEQFF | TGTGCCATCAGTGTTTTCGCCACAGGTGAGCAGTTCTTC
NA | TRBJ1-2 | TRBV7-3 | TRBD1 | CASSETGAHGYTF | TGTGCCAGCAGCGAGACAGGGGCTCATGGCTACACCTTC
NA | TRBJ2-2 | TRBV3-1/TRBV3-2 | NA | CASRHETGELFF | TGTGCCAGCCGCCACGAGACCGGGGAGCTGTTTTTT
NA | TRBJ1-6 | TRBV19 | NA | CASSYKAISPIPALHF | TGTGCCAGTAGTTACAAAGCGATATCCCCCATTCCGGCCCTCCACTTT
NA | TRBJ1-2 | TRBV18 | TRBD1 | CASSLGQGLGGYTF | TGTGCCAGCTCACTTGGACAGGGGCTAGGTGGCTACACCTTC
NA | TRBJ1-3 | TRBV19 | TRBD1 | CASSPWTGGYSGNTIYF | TGTGCCAGTAGCCCGTGGACAGGGGGCTACTCTGGAAACACCATATATTTT
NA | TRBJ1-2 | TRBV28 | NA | CASSLYQIYGYTF | TGTGCCAGCAGTTTATATCAGATTTATGGCTACACCTTC
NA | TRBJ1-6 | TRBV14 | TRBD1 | CASSPGQGLSPLHF | TGTGCCAGCAGTCCGGGACAGGGGTTATCACCCCTCCACTTT
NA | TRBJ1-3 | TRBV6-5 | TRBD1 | CASRTTGYGNTIYF | TGTGCCAGCAGAACGACAGGGTACGGAAACACCATATATTTT
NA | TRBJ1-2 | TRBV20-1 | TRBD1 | CSASRTGREGYTF | TGCAGTGCTAGTCGGACAGGGAGGGAAGGCTACACCTTC
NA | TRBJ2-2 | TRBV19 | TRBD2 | CASTLGLANTGELFF | TGTGCCAGTACGTTAGGACTAGCGAACACCGGGGAGCTGTTTTTT
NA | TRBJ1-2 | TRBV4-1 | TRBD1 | CASSLRDRGNYGYTF | TGCGCCAGCAGCCTCCGGGACAGGGGAAACTATGGCTACACCTTC
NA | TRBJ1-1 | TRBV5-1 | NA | CASSLATDTEAFF | TGCGCCAGCAGCTTGGCTACAGACACTGAAGCTTTCTTT
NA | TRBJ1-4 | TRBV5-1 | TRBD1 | CASSPTGTGYEKLFF | TGCGCCAGCAGCCCAACCGGGACAGGGTATGAAAAACTGTTTTTT
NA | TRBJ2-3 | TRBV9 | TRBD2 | CASSGTSGTSTDTQYF | TGTGCCAGCAGCGGGACTAGCGGGACTAGCACAGATACGCAGTATTTT
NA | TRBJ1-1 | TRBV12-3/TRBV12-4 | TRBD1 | CASSTGQAGRAFF | TGTGCCAGCAGCACTGGACAGGCGGGGCGAGCTTTCTTT
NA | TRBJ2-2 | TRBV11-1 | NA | CASSLVGRGAGELFF | TGTGCCAGCAGCTTAGTCGGGCGGGGTGCCGGGGAGCTGTTTTTT
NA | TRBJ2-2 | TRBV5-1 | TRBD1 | CASSYGGTGSTGELFF | TGCGCCAGCAGCTACGGTGGGACAGGGTCCACCGGGGAGCTGTTTTTT
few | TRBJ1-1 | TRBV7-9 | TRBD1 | CASSLADRSNTEAFF | TGTGCCAGCAGCTTAGCGGACAGGTCGAACACTGAAGCTTTCTTT
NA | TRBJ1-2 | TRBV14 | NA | CASSQGARPGYTF | TGTGCCAGCAGCCAAGGGGCCCGGCCTGGCTACACCTTC
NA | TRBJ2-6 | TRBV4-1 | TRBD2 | CASSQVSGGDSGANVLTF | TGCGCCAGCAGCCAAGTGAGCGGGGGGGACTCTGGGGCCAACGTCCTGACTTTC
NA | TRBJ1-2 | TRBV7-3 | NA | CASSLTGDKTYGYTF | TGTGCCAGCAGCTTAACGGGAGACAAGACTTATGGCTACACCTTC
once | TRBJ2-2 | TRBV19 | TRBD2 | CASSTSGGNTGELFF | TGTGCCAGTAGTACGAGCGGGGGGAACACCGGGGAGCTGTTTTTT
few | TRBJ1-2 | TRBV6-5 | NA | CASSYRTASYGYTF | TGTGCCAGCAGTTACCGGACAGCTAGCTATGGCTACACCTTC
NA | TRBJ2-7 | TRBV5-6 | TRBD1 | CASTSPRTGLYEQYF | TGTGCCAGCACATCCCCTCGGACAGGGCTTTACGAGCAGTACTTC
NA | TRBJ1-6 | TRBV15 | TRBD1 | CATSRGTGYNSPLHF | TGTGCCACCAGCAGGGGGACAGGCTATAATTCACCCCTCCACTTT
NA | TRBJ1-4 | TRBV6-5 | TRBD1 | CASSYARGVEKLFF | TGTGCCAGCAGTTACGCCAGGGGGGTTGAAAAACTGTTTTTT
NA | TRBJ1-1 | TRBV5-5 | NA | CASRPGRVEWDTEAFF | TGTGCCAGCAGGCCCGGCAGGGTAGAGTGGGACACTGAAGCTTTCTTT
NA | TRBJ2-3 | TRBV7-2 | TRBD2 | CASSLVLAGADTQYF | TGTGCCAGCAGCTTAGTCTTAGCGGGGGCAGATACGCAGTATTTT
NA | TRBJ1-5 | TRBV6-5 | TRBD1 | CASSLNRGQGQPQHF | TGTGCCAGCAGTTTAAACAGGGGGCAGGGACAGCCCCAGCATTTT
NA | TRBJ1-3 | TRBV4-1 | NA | CASSQGQLAGNTIYF | TGCGCCAGCAGCCAGGGACAACTTGCTGGAAACACCATATATTTT
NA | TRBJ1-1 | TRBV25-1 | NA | CASIPAGGLGEAFF | TGTGCCAGCATCCCTGCGGGGGGGCTCGGGGAAGCTTTCTTT
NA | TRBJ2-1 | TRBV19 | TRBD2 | CASKPGGSYNEQFF | TGTGCCAGTAAGCCGGGGGGCTCCTACAATGAGCAGTTCTTC
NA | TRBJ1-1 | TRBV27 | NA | CASSLSYQRGLNTEAFF | TGTGCCAGCAGTTTATCGTATCAGCGGGGATTGAACACTGAAGCTTTCTTT
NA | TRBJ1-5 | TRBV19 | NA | CASTGEAASNQPQHF | TGTGCCAGTACGGGTGAGGCAGCGAGCAATCAGCCCCAGCATTTT
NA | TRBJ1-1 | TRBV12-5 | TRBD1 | CASAVRAGGAKGNTEAFF | TGTGCTAGTGCCGTCCGGGCAGGGGGCGCGAAGGGGAACACTGAAGCTTTCTTT
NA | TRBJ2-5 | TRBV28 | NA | CASSLVGRAYF | TGTGCCAGCAGTTTGGTGGGCAGGGCTTACTTC
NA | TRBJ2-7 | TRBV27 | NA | CASSLSVGATYEQYF | TGTGCCAGCAGTTTATCCGTAGGGGCTACCTACGAGCAGTACTTC